The subject of this entry is one T cell receptor (beta chain). The CDR3 sequence is 14 residues long. V lost 6 bases to trimming and J lost 5 bases, with 14 bases between them. Germline CDR1 reads LGHDT; CDR2 reads YNNKEL (reference sequence). This record comes from a study of blood T cell repertoires in COVID-19. Assay used: immunoSEQ multiplex PCR; TCRdb lists only in-frame clones, some missing. The sample carries around 250,000 clones, around 84% recorded once. Sequenced: peripheral blood. The chain links TRBV3-1 (or the pseudogene TRBV3-2) to TRBJ1-5; TRBD1 is a possible D gene (6 bases). The receptor was isolated from a woman aged 70-85 years with active or convalescent COVID-19. The CDR3 spells CASRESGVDQPQHF. For the CDR3, the DNA is TGTGCCAGCAGAGAATCAGGGGTGGATCAGCCCCAGCATTTT.